One sample yielded the 3 T cell receptor beta chains listed below, sequenced in a study of neurological immune-mediated disorders. TCRdb redid the calling of the 5' RACE reads with MiXCR, one entry per CDR3 protein. The table lists fewer than 25,000 distinct CDR3 sequences, 8% to 13% of them singletons, with roughly a fifth in the top ten. Source material: PBMCs. The receptors were sampled from a woman in her fifties or sixties with HTLV-1-associated myelopathy (HAM/TSP).

This clonotype came up once. A junction end diverges from the germline sequence, so it may reflect a read error. The chain employs TRBV29-1 and TRBJ2-3; D is perhaps TRBD1 or TRBD2 (5 bases each). The length of the CDR3 is 12 residues. In germline, CDR1 is SQVTM, CDR2 ANQGSEA. CDR3 sequence reads: CRVDRGADTKYF. The CDR3 bases are TGCAGAGTTGACCGAGGGGCAGATACGAAGTATTTT.

This clonotype has ten or more counts. This chain links TRBV5-1 with TRBJ2-2; D remains unclear. Between the trimmed V and J ends, which lost 1 base and 5 bases, there was a span of 6 bases. CDR3 length equals 13 residues. Looked up from germline, CDR1 is SGHRS and CDR2 is YFSETQ. The CDR3 bases are TGCGCCAGCAGCTTGACGGAAACCGGGGAGCTGTTTTTT. Its protein product is CASSLTETGELFF.

In its sample, this clonotype was seen many times. This chain connects TRBV5-1 to TRBJ2-2; D may correspond to TRBD1 or TRBD2 (5 bases each). This CDR3 comprises 17 residues. CDR1 is SGHRS, CDR2 YFSETQ, per germline. Trimming stripped 5 bases from V and 1 base from J, with 18 bases between. CDR3 protein: CASRSGPGVGNTGELFF. The CDR3 coding sequence is TGCGCCAGCAGATCGGGACCCGGCGTAGGGAACACCGGGGAGCTGTTTTTT.